The 30 T cell receptor beta chains listed next were all sequenced from one sample in a study of T cells in Graves' hyperthyroidism and ophthalmopathy. Amplification of TCR beta CDR3 regions was performed using RNA transcripts as template. Carried out on the TCR CDR3, a first-round RT-PCR used the HTBI primer set. One entry per CDR3 protein results from TCRdb running MiXCR on the multiplex PCR reads. The sample holds hundreds of thousands of distinct CDR3 sequences, approximately 44% seen once. Sequencing used peripheral blood or thyroid tissue (not recorded which). The receptors shown here come from a woman aged 18-30 years with Graves' hyperthyroidism.

The chain employs TRBV19 and TRBJ2-6, with D unclear. V was clipped by 4 bases and J by 0 bases, with 4 bases between them. The CDR3 totals 14 residues. Germline V gene lookup returns CDR1 LNHDA and CDR2 SQIVND (reference sequence). CDR3 in amino acids: CASSSISGANVLTF. CDR3 nucleotides: TGTGCCAGTAGTAGCATCTCTGGGGCCAACGTCCTGACTTTC.

This chain uses TRBV14 with TRBJ1-2; D not certain. This CDR3 comprises 16 residues. V dropped 1 base and J dropped 6 bases, with 18 bases sitting between them. Germline V gene lookup returns CDR1 SGHDN and CDR2 FVKESK. The CDR3 sequence: CASSQADRPRGDGYTF. The CDR3 nucleotides are TGTGCCAGCAGCCAAGCCGATAGGCCCCGAGGCGATGGCTACACCTTC.

This clonotype was detected only a few times. The V and J genes are TRBV7-9 and TRBJ2-7, with D tentatively TRBD2 (7 bases). The CDR3 covers 15 residues. The V gene's germline CDR1 is SEHNR and CDR2 FQNEAQ (reference sequence). V lost 5 bases and J 7 bases, leaving 21 bases between the germline ends. The CDR3 DNA reads as TGTGCCAGCAGCCCCAGGGAGGGGGGGCTGGGGGAGCAGTACTTC. This sequence encodes CASSPREGGLGEQYF.

V and J are TRBV6-2 or TRBV6-3 and TRBJ1-2, with TRBD1 matching over 7 bases. The CDR3 sequence is 13 residues long. V lost 6 bases to trimming and J lost 6 bases; unmatched junction nucleotides: 7. Germline CDR1 reads MNHEY; CDR2 reads SVGEGT. CDR3 sequence (DNA): TGTGCCAGCAGCCAAGGGGACAGAAATGGCTACACCTTC. This gives the protein CASSQGDRNGYTF.

The rearrangement joins TRBV10-3 to TRBJ2-5; 8 nucleotides agree with TRBD2. CDR3 size: 17 residues. Trimming cost V 2 bases and J 2 bases; bases outside gene matches: 10. The V gene's germline CDR1 is ENHRY and CDR2 SYGVKD. The CDR3 DNA is TGTGCCATCAGTGAGGCCTCGGGAGGGCCAAAGCAAGAGACCCAGTACTTC. Its translation: CAISEASGGPKQETQYF.

This clonotype was observed a handful of times. V and J are TRBV6-1 and TRBJ2-7; D is unresolved. The V gene's germline CDR1 is MNHNS and CDR2 SASEGT. V was shortened by 6 bases and J by 2 bases, with 8 bases between the two germline ends. The CDR3 sequence is 12 residues long. CDR3 DNA: TGTGCCAGCAGCGGCTACCCCTACGAGCAGTACTTC. As protein: CASSGYPYEQYF.

The V and J genes are TRBV9 and TRBJ1-1, with D tentatively TRBD1 (6 bases). In germline, CDR1 is SGDLS, CDR2 YYNGEE. The V end lost 4 bases, the J end lost 2 bases, and 15 bases lay between the germline ends. This CDR3 is built from 15 residues. CDR3 amino acids: CASSQSRRGNTEAFF. The CDR3 nucleotides read TGTGCCAGCAGCCAGTCCCGCAGGGGAAACACTGAAGCTTTCTTT.

The chain uses TRBV20-1 and TRBJ2-6; 9 positions agree with TRBD2. The CDR3 is made up of 16 amino acids. Germline CDR1 reads DFQATT; CDR2 reads SNEGSKA (reference sequence). Trimming took 3 bases from V and 1 from J; bases not matched to a gene: 4. The DNA of the CDR3 is TGCAGTGCTAGTAAGCTAGCGGGGTCTGGGGCCAACGTCCTGACTTTC. Translated: CSASKLAGSGANVLTF.

The chain combines TRBV29-1 with TRBJ1-5; TRBD1 aligns across 8 bases. This CDR3 has 13 amino acids. Losses at the gene ends were 7 bases for V and 4 bases for J; bases not matched to a gene: 6. The V gene's germline CDR1 is SQVTM and CDR2 ANQGSEA. CDR3 DNA sequence: TGCAGCGCTAGACAGGGGACGAATCAGCCCCAGCATTTT. As protein: CSARQGTNQPQHF.

The V call is TRBV11-1, the J call TRBJ2-3, with D uncertain. Germline CDR1 SGHAT, CDR2 FQDESV (reference sequence). This CDR3 is 15 amino acids long. With 4 bases removed from V and 3 bases from J, the gap between germline ends came to 14 bases. CDR3 in DNA: TGTGCCAGCAGCTCTAGGATAAGCGCGACAGATACGCAGTATTTT. This gives the protein CASSSRISATDTQYF.

This clonotype was observed at least ten times. The chain is built from TRBV7-9 and TRBJ1-5, with 8 bases matching TRBD1. The CDR3 consists of 16 residues. Trimming removed 5 bases from V and 1 base from J; junction bases left unmatched: 7. Per the germline V gene, CDR1 is SEHNR and CDR2 is FQNEAQ (reference sequence). For the CDR3, the DNA is TGTGCCAGCAGCCTGGGGCAGGGGGCCAGCAATCAGCCCCAGCATTTT. Translation: CASSLGQGASNQPQHF.

Comment on this clonotype: Since a much larger clone is just one base distant, this may be a read error. The CDR3 spells CASGYLAEETQYF. DNA for the CDR3: TGTGCCAGCGGTTATCTGGCGGAGGAGACCCAGTACTTC. The chain employs TRBV11-2 and TRBJ2-5; no clear D. The CDR3 runs to 13 residues. Germline V gene lookup returns CDR1 SGHAT and CDR2 FQNNGV. Trimming left V 8 bases short and J 5 bases short, with 15 bases between.

On this clonotype: The junction differs from germline at one of its ends, possibly a read error. The chain is built from TRBV2 and TRBJ2-6; the D gene is possibly TRBD1 (5 bases). The CDR3 is 13 residues long. The V gene's germline CDR1 is SNHLY and CDR2 FYNNEI. CDR3 amino acids: CASSLGGAHVLTF. The CDR3 DNA is TGTGCCAGCAGTTTGGGTGGGGCCCACGTCCTGACTTTC.

At least ten counts were recorded for this clonotype. The germline gene is not matched at one end of the junction; a read error may be the cause. The chain has TRBV10-3 and TRBJ2-5, with D unresolved. The CDR3 is 14 residues long. From germline, CDR1 is ENHRY and CDR2 SYGVKD. The CDR3 DNA is TGTGCCATCAGTGAGTCTCTTAGCCAAAAGACCCAGTACTTC. Protein sequence: CAISESLSQKTQYF.

The sample holds many counts of this clonotype. J is TRBJ2-6 and V is TRBV15, with no clear D. Germline V gives CDR1 LNHNV, CDR2 YYDKDF (reference sequence). The V end lost 1 base, the J end lost 0 bases, and 10 bases lay between the germline ends. The CDR3 is 17 amino acids. This CDR3 is CATSRGHGRSGANVLTF. Here the CDR3 DNA reads TGTGCCACCAGCAGAGGACACGGACGCTCTGGGGCCAACGTCCTGACTTTC.

The CDR3 spells CASSVESRVSGANVLTF. The CDR3 nucleotides are TGTGCCAGCAGCGTTGAAAGTCGGGTCTCCGGGGCCAACGTCCTGACTTTC. The rearrangement links TRBV11-1 to TRBJ2-6, with D hard to call. The germline gives CDR1 SGHAT, CDR2 FQDESV (reference sequence). There are 17 residues in the CDR3. V lost 5 bases and J lost 4, with 18 bases in between.

This chain uses TRBV12-3 or TRBV12-4 with TRBJ1-1, with 9 bases lining up with TRBD1. V gave up 2 bases and J gave up 4 bases; unmatched junction bases: 8. The CDR3 length is 16 residues. The CDR3: CASSLTDRGRVTEAFF. CDR3 in DNA: TGTGCCAGCAGTTTAACGGACAGGGGACGTGTCACTGAAGCTTTCTTT.

This clonotype was recorded once. The chain carries TRBV11-2 and TRBJ1-2, with D possibly matching TRBD1 (5 bases). The germline V gene has CDR1 SGHAT and CDR2 FQNNGV. V lost 8 bases to trimming and J lost 5 bases, with 9 bases between them. This CDR3 comprises 11 residues. Here the CDR3 reads CASAGTYGYTF. The CDR3, as DNA: TGTGCCAGCGCAGGGACTTATGGCTACACCTTC.

This chain connects TRBV2 to TRBJ1-6, with D possibly being TRBD1 (5 bases). The CDR3 is made up of 15 amino acids. Germline lookup yields CDR1 SNHLY and CDR2 FYNNEI. V lost 4 bases and J lost 7, with 14 bases in between. The CDR3 DNA sequence: TGTGCCAGCAGTGGGACGGGACCACGGAATTCACCCCTCCACTTT. This encodes CASSGTGPRNSPLHF.

In nucleotides, the CDR3 is TGCAGCGTTAAACCGGGAGGTAACTATGGCTACACCTTC. Its translation: CSVKPGGNYGYTF. The rearrangement joins TRBV29-1 to TRBJ1-2, with D uncertain. V was cut by 5 bases and J by 1 base, with 11 bases left in between. This CDR3 has 13 residues. In germline, CDR1 is SQVTM, CDR2 ANQGSEA.

V usage is TRBV15 and J usage is TRBJ2-6, with D perhaps assigned TRBD1 or TRBD2 (5 bases each). V was pared by 5 bases and J by 13 bases, with 15 bases between. The V gene's germline CDR1 is LNHNV and CDR2 YYDKDF (reference sequence). This CDR3 has 13 amino acids. CDR3 sequence reads: CATSGGWGKVLTF. CDR3 sequence (DNA): TGTGCCACCAGCGGCGGTTGGGGGAAGGTCCTGACTTTC.

The chain is built from TRBV5-1 and TRBJ2-7; D remains unclear. The DNA end is more similar to TRBJ2-1, so the J call may be wrong. There are 13 residues in the CDR3. In germline, CDR1 is SGHRS, CDR2 YFSETQ. CDR3 loop: CASSLIWGNEQFF. As DNA, the CDR3 is TGCGCCAGCAGCTTGATATGGGGCAATGAGCAGTTCTTC.

The table lists this clonotype with a few counts. V and J are TRBV2 and TRBJ2-5; TRBD1 aligns across 9 bases. CDR1 SNHLY and CDR2 FYNNEI come from the germline V gene. This CDR3 region has 14 residues. The J segment lost 4 bases and the V segment lost 8 bases, leaving 8 bases of the junction unmatched. CDR3 amino acids: CASGPQGAGETQYF. Here the CDR3 DNA reads TGTGCCAGCGGTCCACAGGGGGCGGGAGAGACCCAGTACTTC.

The chain links TRBV15 to TRBJ2-7; D is ambiguous. The CDR3 has 16 residues. Germline assignment: CDR1 LNHNV and CDR2 YYDKDF (reference sequence). V lost 3 bases and J 0 bases, leaving 15 bases between the germline ends. Here the CDR3 DNA reads TGTGCCACCAGCAGCAGTACCGGGTCCGGCTCCTACGAGCAGTACTTC. Residues: CATSSSTGSGSYEQYF.

Comment on this clonotype: Since a much larger clone is just one base distant, this may be a read error. J is TRBJ1-2 and V is TRBV2; D uncertain. The germline V gene encodes CDR1 SNHLY and CDR2 FYNNEI. CDR3 length: 12 residues. Between the trimmed V and J ends, which lost 6 bases and 8 bases, there was a span of 13 bases. CDR3 protein: CASREAPDGYTF. The CDR3 DNA follows: TGTGCCAGCAGGGAGGCCCCTGACGGCTACACCTTC.

The chain combines TRBV2 with TRBJ2-7; 16 bases are a match to TRBD2. Trimming removed 6 bases from V and 7 bases from J; junction bases left unmatched: 15. The CDR3 has 18 amino acids. Germline V CDR1 and CDR2: SNHLY, FYNNEI. The CDR3 loop reads CASSVGLAGGPGHNEQYF. CDR3 DNA: TGTGCCAGCAGCGTGGGACTAGCGGGAGGGCCGGGGCACAATGAGCAGTACTTC.

This clonotype appeared a few times. This chain joins TRBV29-1 and TRBJ1-5, with a weak D call TRBD1 (5 bases). The CDR3 is 17 amino acids. V dropped 5 bases and J dropped 0 bases, with 20 bases sitting between them. Germline CDR1 is SQVTM and CDR2 is ANQGSEA. The CDR3 sequence: CSVIWGTDRDSNQPQHF. DNA of the CDR3: TGCAGCGTTATCTGGGGGACCGACCGCGATAGCAATCAGCCCCAGCATTTT.

Details on this clonotype: It may be a read error: a sequence one base away is much more abundant. The chain joins TRBV6-2 or TRBV6-3 to TRBJ1-6; perhaps TRBD1 as D (5 bases). Trimming cost V 5 bases and J 15 bases, with 17 bases left between them. CDR3 length: 13 amino acids. Germline CDR1 is MNHEY and CDR2 is SVGEGT. This CDR3 reads CASSTLGTVHLHF. In DNA, the CDR3 is TGTGCCAGCAGTACCCTCGGGACCGTTCACCTCCACTTT.

This clonotype was recorded many times. The rearrangement uses TRBV2 and TRBJ2-6; D is ambiguous. Germline V lookup: CDR1 SNHLY, CDR2 FYNNEI. CDR3 length: 14 residues. The ends were cut back, 7 bases at V and 0 bases at J, with 7 bases in the middle. DNA for the CDR3: TGTGCCAGCACCTGGAGCTCTGGGGCCAACGTCCTGACTTTC. Its protein product is CASTWSSGANVLTF.

This clonotype came up many times. The CDR3 DNA reads TGTGCCAGCAGCCCTGGACAGGTGGAATATCAGCCCCAGCATTTT. This translates into CASSPGQVEYQPQHF. The rearrangement uses TRBV2 and TRBJ1-5; 7 bases align to TRBD1. The J segment lost 5 bases and the V segment lost 6 bases, leaving 10 bases of the junction unmatched. Per germline, CDR1 SNHLY and CDR2 FYNNEI. The length of the CDR3 is 15 residues.